The 21 T cell receptor beta chains listed next were all sequenced from one sample in a study of CD8 T cells in Susac syndrome. A quantity of roughly 0.5 to 1 ug RNA underwent reverse transcription using random hexamers. A single record per CDR3 protein comes from TCRdb applying MiXCR to the immunoSEQ multiplex PCR reads. Of 200,000 to 250,000 distinct CDR3 sequences listed, around nine tenths are singletons. The sequencing sample was made of CD8+ T cells from PBMCs. These receptors all stem from a human donor with multiple sclerosis.

This chain joins TRBV7-9 and TRBJ1-1; 8 bases line up with TRBD1. This CDR3 has 14 amino acids. Germline V lookup: CDR1 SEHNR, CDR2 FQNEAQ (reference sequence). J lost 11 bases, V lost 0 bases, and 8 bases had no gene match. CDR3 sequence (DNA): TGTGCCAGCAGCTTAGCATATGATGGACAGGGTGCTTTCTTT. It yields the protein CASSLAYDGQGAFF. Complete variable domain (other parts from reference TRBV7-9 and TRBJ1-1): DTGVSQNPRHKITKRGQNVTFRCDPISEHNRLYWYRQTLGQGPEFLTYFQNEAQLEKSRLLSDRFSAERPKGSFSTLEIQRTEQGDSAMYLCASSLAYDGQGAFFGQGTRLTVV.

V is TRBV7-9 and J is TRBJ2-2; 8 bases match TRBD2. This CDR3 is built from 16 residues. Germline CDR1 reads SEHNR; CDR2 reads FQNEAQ (reference sequence). The junction had 13 bases not matched to a gene; V was cut back by 5 bases and J by 8 bases. CDR3: CASSPTSGFARGELFF. For the CDR3, the DNA is TGTGCCAGCAGCCCAACTAGCGGATTCGCGAGGGGGGAGCTGTTTTTT.

The sample holds one count of this clonotype. V usage is TRBV14 and J usage is TRBJ2-7; a weak D match, TRBD2 (6 bases). Trimming shortened V by 10 bases and J by 6 bases, and 13 bases separated the two germline ends. The CDR3 sequence is 11 residues long. Germline CDR1 SGHDN, CDR2 FVKESK. The CDR3 DNA is TGTGCCACGGGCATGGGGGGCGAGCAGTACTTC. Translation gives CATGMGGEQYF.

The rearrangement uses TRBV6-6 and TRBJ2-5; D is unclear. The germline CDR1 and CDR2 sequences are MNHNY and SVGAGI (reference sequence). The V end was cut by 3 bases, the J end by 5 bases, with 4 bases between. The CDR3 is made up of 11 amino acids. CDR3 region: CASSYAETQYF. The CDR3 region has the DNA TGTGCCAGCAGTTATGCGGAGACCCAGTACTTC.

The gene calls are TRBV4-2 and TRBJ1-2; possibly TRBD1 for D (5 bases). The CDR3 covers 16 residues. V shed 1 base and J shed 0 bases, with 12 bases lying between them. Germline CDR1 LGHNA, CDR2 YNFKEQ. The CDR3 reads CASSQVTGVSNYGYTF. Here the CDR3 DNA reads TGTGCCAGCAGCCAAGTCACAGGTGTATCTAACTATGGCTACACCTTC.

This clonotype was seen a handful of times. The gene calls are TRBV19 and TRBJ2-3, with no clear D. The germline V gene has CDR1 LNHDA and CDR2 SQIVND (reference sequence). Trimming left V 6 bases short and J 1 base short, with 2 bases between. This CDR3 has 11 amino acids. The CDR3 sequence: CASRGTDTQYF. Written as DNA, the CDR3 is TGTGCCAGTAGGGGCACAGATACGCAGTATTTT.

CDR3 region: CASSSLESGNTEAFF. The CDR3 DNA reads as TGTGCCAGCAGCTCCCTCGAGTCCGGGAACACTGAAGCTTTCTTT. V usage is TRBV11-1 and J usage is TRBJ1-1, with D uncertain. Germline CDR1 SGHAT, CDR2 FQDESV (reference sequence). This CDR3 region has 15 residues. V lost 4 bases and J lost 1, with 13 bases in between.

The chain employs TRBV5-6 and TRBJ1-2; TRBD1 agrees at 8 bases. Trimming at V came to 0 bases and at J to 2 bases, leaving 0 bases not matched to a gene. This CDR3 spans 14 amino acids. Germline CDR1 and CDR2: SGHDT and YYEEEE. CDR3 region: CASSLGDRNYGYTF. The CDR3 DNA sequence: TGTGCCAGCAGCTTGGGGGACAGGAACTATGGCTACACCTTC.

V gene TRBV1 combines with J gene TRBJ1-1; the D call of TRBD1 is as the table states it, not checked on the DNA. TRBV1 is designated a pseudogene. This CDR3 contains 13 residues. The CDR3 bases are TGCACCAGGTTACAGGACGCGAACACTGAAGCTTTCTTT. Translating gives CTRLQDANTEAFF.

The gene calls are TRBV4-3 and TRBJ1-2, with D unclear. Germline CDR1 LGHNA, CDR2 YSLEER. The CDR3 spans 15 residues. Trimming removed 0 bases at V and 2 bases at J, with 10 bases between. CDR3 bases: TGCGCCAGCAGCCAAGATTCGGTAAAGAACTATGGCTACACCTTC. Protein product: CASSQDSVKNYGYTF.

The chain has TRBV6-5 and TRBJ2-1; 8 bases map to TRBD2. The CDR3 loop spans 15 amino acids. CDR1 and CDR2 from the germline V gene are MNHEY and SVGAGI. V dropped 5 bases and J dropped 2; count of bases not matched to a gene: 5. This chain's CDR3 is CASSKGLEAYNEQFF. Here the CDR3 DNA reads TGTGCCAGCAGTAAGGGACTAGAAGCCTACAATGAGCAGTTCTTC.

J is TRBJ2-1 and V is TRBV20-1, with TRBD2 as a possible D gene (5 bases). This CDR3 has 14 amino acids. V was trimmed by 3 bases and J by 1 base, leaving 10 bases between them. The germline CDR1 and CDR2 sequences are DFQATT and SNEGSKA (reference sequence). CDR3 DNA sequence: TGCAGTGCTAGTCCCTCGGGGTCCTACAATGAGCAGTTCTTC. Its translation is CSASPSGSYNEQFF.

The rearrangement links TRBV20-1 to TRBJ1-1; D gene ambiguous. The CDR3 is 14 residues long. The V gene lost 1 base and the J gene lost 1 base, with 10 bases spanning the gap. Germline V gene data show CDR1 as DFQATT and CDR2 as SNEGSKA (reference sequence). CDR3 region: CSARVKGRNTEAFF. In DNA form, the CDR3 reads TGCAGTGCTAGAGTTAAGGGTAGGAACACTGAAGCTTTCTTT.

The gene calls are TRBV27 and TRBJ2-1; D possibly uses TRBD1 or TRBD2 (5 bases each). The CDR3 runs 17 residues. Trimming took 6 bases from V and 3 from J, leaving 21 bases between them. Germline V CDR1 and CDR2: MNHEY, SMNVEV (reference sequence). Here the CDR3 reads CASSPPGGGAYYNEQFF. The CDR3 bases are TGTGCCAGCAGCCCTCCAGGTGGGGGAGCGTACTACAATGAGCAGTTCTTC.

The chain uses TRBV13 and TRBJ2-5, with a tentative D call TRBD1 (6 bases). CDR3 size: 17 residues. Germline CDR1 is PRHDT and CDR2 is FYEKMQ (reference sequence). V lost 5 bases to trimming and J lost 4 bases, with 23 bases between them. CDR3 nucleotide sequence: TGTGCCAGCAGCCCTTCAGGGGCACAGACCCAAAGAGAGACCCAGTACTTC. This codes for CASSPSGAQTQRETQYF.

This clonotype was counted once. The chain joins TRBV5-4 to TRBJ1-5, with a tentative D call TRBD1 (6 bases). The CDR3 runs 13 residues. Germline assignment: CDR1 SGHNT and CDR2 YYREEE (reference sequence). Trimming took off 2 bases at V and 9 bases at J, with 12 bases between the two ends. DNA for the CDR3: TGTGCCAGCAGCTTTGGGGGCGCGGGGCCCCAGCATTTT. Encoded protein: CASSFGGAGPQHF.

Notes on this clonotype: An end of the junction does not agree with germline; a read error may underlie this. This chain uses TRBV27 with TRBJ1-1; D unclear. From germline, CDR1 is MNHEY and CDR2 SMNVEV (reference sequence). The CDR3 loop spans 13 amino acids. CDR3 sequence: CTSSLSTNTEAFF. CDR3 sequence (DNA): TGTACCAGCAGTTTATCCACAAACACTGAAGCTTTCTTT.

The V gene is TRBV21-1, the J gene TRBJ1-1; TRBD1, the table's D call, was not compared with the DNA. TRBV21-1 is flagged as a pseudogene. The CDR3 runs to 17 residues. The DNA of the CDR3 is TGTGCCAGCAAGCCATGGGGACTACAGGGGGAGAACACTGAAGCTTTCTTT. Translated, it gives CASKPWGLQGENTEAFF.

This clonotype was seen a few times. J is TRBJ2-7 and V is TRBV29-1, with D perhaps assigned TRBD1 or TRBD2 (6 bases each). In germline, CDR1 is SQVTM, CDR2 ANQGSEA. V was trimmed by 7 bases and J by 1 base, leaving 20 bases between them. This CDR3 contains 15 residues. CDR3 DNA sequence: TGCAGCGCTATCCTAGGGGGGCAGTGGTCCTACGAGCAGTACTTC. This sequence encodes CSAILGGQWSYEQYF.

V and J are TRBV19 and TRBJ2-2; perhaps TRBD1 as D (5 bases). This CDR3 is built from 13 residues. The germline V and J ends were trimmed by 6 bases and 3 bases, with 8 bases remaining between them. Germline CDR1 reads LNHDA; CDR2 reads SQIVND (reference sequence). The CDR3 region is CASSPGHTGELFF. The CDR3 DNA sequence: TGTGCCAGTAGCCCAGGGCACACCGGGGAGCTGTTTTTT.

The CDR3 region has the DNA TGTGCCACCAGCACCCGGATGAACACTGAAGCTTTCTTT. Protein: CATSTRMNTEAFF. The rearrangement uses TRBV15 and TRBJ1-1; no firm D call. V lost 4 bases and J lost 0, with 6 bases in between. The CDR3 totals 13 residues. Germline V gene sequence: CDR1 LNHNV, CDR2 YYDKDF (reference sequence).